These T cell receptor beta chains were read from a single sample in a study of T cells in Graves' hyperthyroidism and ophthalmopathy. TCRdb itself ran the multiplex PCR reads through MiXCR, one entry per CDR3 protein. The sample has approximately 640,000 distinct CDR3 sequences, about a sixth seen once. Sequenced material: blood. The receptors were gathered from a woman in her 30s with Graves' hyperthyroidism. Each CDR3 is given without its conserved first and last residue. Each record gives: clone size, V gene, D gene, J gene, CDR3 protein. A D gene is named only where the DNA matches it firmly. Clone size is shown for a subset of rows, as once, few, many or a class of expanded clone.

many	TRBV20-1	NA	TRBJ1-5	SAVRTGNQPQH
many	TRBV12-3/TRBV12-4	NA	TRBJ2-2	ASSLKVAENTGELF
many	TRBV9	NA	TRBJ2-5	ASSVGSTSHQETQY
NA	TRBV7-3	NA	TRBJ2-7	ASSLGLERGYEQY
few	TRBV13	TRBD1	TRBJ1-3	ASSRMTGGSGNTIY
many	TRBV7-2	NA	TRBJ2-5	ASSARAGIQETQY
NA	TRBV11-3	NA	TRBJ1-1	ASSLSINPEAF
many	TRBV5-8	TRBD2	TRBJ2-5	ASNRARLAFQETQY
many	TRBV20-1	NA	TRBJ1-2	SARDGGMYGYT
NA	TRBV7-9	TRBD1	TRBJ1-5	ASSPGARRTGGFNQPQH
many	TRBV20-1	TRBD2	TRBJ2-7	SATGTSGSGAHEQY
many	TRBV27	NA	TRBJ2-1	ASSPRPAETYNEQF
few	TRBV6-1	NA	TRBJ1-5	ASSETGLYSNQPQH
NA	TRBV5-6	TRBD2	TRBJ2-7	ASSRGLAGYYEQY
few	TRBV2	NA	TRBJ2-6	ASSDEGFEPGANVLT
NA	TRBV7-2	TRBD2	TRBJ2-5	ASSTKGLAGGETQY
many	TRBV29-1	NA	TRBJ2-1	SVEEAAGAYNEQF
many	TRBV19	NA	TRBJ1-1	ASSEPGGTEAF
once	TRBV13	NA	TRBJ1-6	ASSLGAFQSNPPLH
NA	TRBV19	NA	TRBJ1-1	ASKQGATEAF
NA	TRBV4-1	TRBD2	TRBJ2-3	ASSQVGSGRTDTQY
few	TRBV6-2/TRBV6-3	TRBD2	TRBJ2-4	ASSYSLADRIQY
few	TRBV5-4	TRBD2	TRBJ2-5	ASSFGGGSETQY
many	TRBV29-1	TRBD2	TRBJ2-3	SVGTSGRVTDTQY
few	TRBV7-7	NA	TRBJ2-5	ASSSAGEKTQY
NA	TRBV9	TRBD2	TRBJ2-7	ATHERDSYEQY
many	TRBV6-1	NA	TRBJ1-1	ASSVVTNTEAF
few	TRBV9	TRBD2	TRBJ2-1	ASKSGLAANEQF
few	TRBV19	NA	TRBJ1-2	ASSIGAAYT
NA	TRBV6-1	TRBD2	TRBJ2-5	ASSQGTSGRASQY
NA	TRBV4-1	NA	TRBJ2-7	ASSQVGGYGSYEQY
few	TRBV7-8	TRBD1	TRBJ1-4	ASSPGGQGGAKLF
few	TRBV12-3/TRBV12-4	NA	TRBJ1-3	ASSPRPIMSRGNTIY
few	TRBV20-1	NA	TRBJ1-2	SAPSGRLYGYT
many	TRBV28	TRBD2	TRBJ2-7	ASSTPWTSGTWHTREQY
once	TRBV9	NA	TRBJ1-6	ASSVDLNSPLH
many	TRBV2	NA	TRBJ1-2	ASSQSDYGYT
NA	TRBV28	TRBD1	TRBJ1-3	ASSLWPSGQPDNTIY
NA	TRBV5-5	TRBD1	TRBJ1-2	ASSLRGRRDGYT
NA	TRBV5-1	NA	TRBJ2-5	ATMPGLETQY
NA	TRBV7-8	TRBD1	TRBJ2-2	ASSSTGAGTGSTGELF
many	TRBV20-1	NA	TRBJ2-7	SARGRLSYEQY
many	TRBV29-1	NA	TRBJ2-7	SVEDSIGPTYEQY
many	TRBV6-2/TRBV6-3	TRBD2	TRBJ2-7	ASRTGLAGDEQY
few	TRBV7-6	NA	TRBJ1-5	ASSLERPGPRNQPQH
many	TRBV12-3/TRBV12-4	TRBD2	TRBJ2-5	ASSGLEGTQY
many	TRBV6-1	TRBD1	TRBJ2-2	ASSEAGQGSGELF
many	TRBV28	NA	TRBJ1-3	ASRSRTGNTIY
once	TRBV20-1	NA	TRBJ2-7	SAQAGQSYEQY
few	TRBV7-6	TRBD1	TRBJ2-3	ASSPGQRWIASTDTQY
NA	TRBV27	NA	TRBJ2-2	ASSRPGYNTGELF
few	TRBV6-1	NA	TRBJ1-2	ASTNPPPGHYGYT
few	TRBV12-3/TRBV12-4	TRBD1	TRBJ1-2	ASSLEGQGAQGYT
NA	TRBV20-1	NA	TRBJ1-1	SARPEDTEAF